These 31 T cell receptor beta chains originate from one sample sequenced in a study of blood T cells in healthy people across ages. It was with a sample-barcoded 5' primer and a J-beta primer mix that a second PCR of roughly 7 to 12 cycles was run. TCRdb ran MiXCR on the 5' RACE reads and lists one entry per CDR3 protein. The repertoire holds 1,100,000 or so distinct CDR3 sequences, with roughly 45% as singletons. The sequencing input was blood. Receptors originate from a woman aged 55-69 years in good health.

V gene TRBV9 combines with J gene TRBJ2-1; D is possibly TRBD1 (6 bases). The J call may be wrong; the DNA end is better matched by TRBJ2-7. Germline values: CDR1 SGDLS, CDR2 YYNGEE. The CDR3 loop spans 17 amino acids. The DNA for the CDR3 is TGTGCCAGCAGCGTAGTTGGGACACAAGACTCCTACAATGAGCAGTACTTC. Translation: CASSVVGTQDSYNEQYF.

V gene TRBV28 combines with J gene TRBJ1-2; no definite D call. Trimming cost V 0 bases and J 1 base, with 12 bases left between them. From germline, CDR1 is MDHEN and CDR2 SYDVKM. The CDR3 has 16 residues. CDR3 protein: CASSLWDWANNYGYTF. The CDR3 DNA reads as TGTGCCAGCAGTTTATGGGATTGGGCCAATAACTATGGCTACACCTTC.

The chain recombines TRBV4-2 with TRBJ2-7; 8 bases are shared with TRBD2. After removal of 4 bases from V and 5 bases from J, the junction contained 10 bases not matched to a gene. Germline V lookup: CDR1 LGHNA, CDR2 YNFKEQ. This CDR3 region has 15 residues. CDR3 residues: CASSPLREGPDEQYF. The CDR3 DNA reads TGTGCCAGCAGCCCTCTACGGGAGGGCCCCGACGAGCAGTACTTC.

The chain is built from TRBV29-1 and TRBJ2-1; no firm D call. The V gene's germline CDR1 is SQVTM and CDR2 ANQGSEA. V lost 4 bases and J 3 bases, leaving 16 bases between the germline ends. This CDR3 has 15 residues. CDR3 region: CSVVTPLASYNEQFF. CDR3 sequence (DNA): TGCAGCGTTGTAACCCCACTGGCTAGCTACAATGAGCAGTTCTTC.

This rearrangement joins TRBV12-3 or TRBV12-4 to TRBJ1-2; D not certain. CDR3 size: 15 residues. V was shortened by 4 bases and J by 8 bases, with 20 bases between the two germline ends. CDR3 in amino acids: CASSSPAGFVVGYTF. CDR3 bases: TGTGCCAGCAGTTCCCCCGCGGGGTTTGTCGTCGGCTACACCTTC.

The count of this clonotype is one. J is TRBJ2-3 and V is TRBV9; 10 bases agree with TRBD2. Germline V CDR1 and CDR2: SGDLS, YYNGEE. V shed 3 bases, J shed 6 bases, and the junction held 7 bases outside the gene matches. The length of the CDR3 is 15 residues. CDR3 in amino acids: CASSAGGLARDTQYF. CDR3 sequence (DNA): TGTGCCAGCAGCGCAGGGGGACTAGCGCGTGATACGCAGTATTTT.

The gene calls are TRBV2 and TRBJ2-4; D perhaps matches TRBD2 (6 bases). The J call is doubtful: the DNA matches TRBJ2-5 better. This CDR3 has 14 amino acids. Looked up from germline, CDR1 is SNHLY and CDR2 is FYNNEI. In DNA form, the CDR3 reads TGTGCCAGCAGGAAGGAGGGTCCACAAGAGACCCAGTACTTC. Protein product: CASRKEGPQETQYF.

There are a few counts of this clonotype. One junction end disagrees with the germline gene, perhaps due to a read error. The chain combines TRBV7-9 with TRBJ2-1, with 7 nucleotides matching TRBD2. The CDR3 spans 15 residues. The germline V gene encodes CDR1 SEHNR and CDR2 FQNEAQ (reference sequence). CDR3 region: CAGSRTSATYNEQFF. The CDR3 region has the DNA TGTGCCGGCAGCCGTACTAGCGCGACCTACAATGAGCAGTTCTTC.

Comment on this clonotype: At one end the junction does not follow the germline gene, possibly because of a read error. The chain couples TRBV20-1 to TRBJ2-1; TRBD2 might be the D (5 bases). The CDR3 has 11 residues. CDR1 DFQATT and CDR2 SNEGSKA come from the germline V gene (reference sequence). The CDR3 loop reads CSTSQRGEQFF. CDR3 nucleotides: TGCAGTACTAGTCAGCGAGGTGAGCAGTTCTTC.

As for this clonotype: The junction and the germline gene differ at one end; a read error may be behind it. The chain couples TRBV27 to TRBJ1-5; D unclear. The CDR3 totals 13 residues. Germline loops: CDR1 MNHEY, CDR2 SMNVEV (reference sequence). CDR3 DNA: TGTGCCAGCAGGCGGTATAGCAGTCAGCCCCAGCATTTT. The encoded protein is CASRRYSSQPQHF.

The chain has TRBV12-3 or TRBV12-4 and TRBJ2-1; 7 bases are a match to TRBD1. V shed 7 bases, J shed 7 bases, and the junction held 13 bases outside the gene matches. This CDR3 has 15 amino acids. This CDR3 reads CASNRAAGGRNEQFF. The CDR3 DNA sequence: TGTGCCAGCAACAGGGCGGCAGGGGGTCGGAATGAGCAGTTCTTC.

The J gene is TRBJ2-7, the V gene TRBV27; 9 bases are shared with TRBD1. V shed 6 bases, J shed 6 bases, and the junction held 6 bases outside the gene matches. There are 13 residues in the CDR3. Germline CDR1 MNHEY, CDR2 SMNVEV (reference sequence). CDR3 sequence: CASRQGALAEQYF. CDR3 DNA sequence: TGTGCCAGCAGACAGGGGGCGCTAGCCGAGCAGTACTTC.

In this sample, this clonotype turned up a few times. The chain recombines TRBV29-1 with TRBJ2-1; possibly TRBD2 for D (5 bases). The CDR3 has 12 amino acids. CDR1 is SQVTM, CDR2 ANQGSEA, per germline. The V end was cut by 4 bases, the J end by 6 bases, with 10 bases between. The CDR3 coding sequence is TGCAGCGTTGTTGGACGGGGCAATGAGCAGTTCTTC. Translated: CSVVGRGNEQFF.

In its sample, this clonotype was seen a few times. The rearrangement uses TRBV12-3 or TRBV12-4 and TRBJ1-1; D may be TRBD1 (5 bases). V gave up 7 bases and J gave up 1 base, with 13 bases separating them. The CDR3 runs 14 residues. CDR3 sequence: CASTDGTGNTEAFF. The CDR3 DNA sequence: TGTGCCAGCACTGACGGGACGGGGAACACTGAAGCTTTCTTT.

The rearrangement uses TRBV28 and TRBJ2-1; maybe TRBD2 (5 bases). The germline V gene has CDR1 MDHEN and CDR2 SYDVKM. Trimming cost V 8 bases and J 8 bases, with 10 bases left between them. CDR3 length: 11 residues. The CDR3 reads CASAGAYEQFF. The CDR3 bases are TGTGCCAGCGCGGGCGCCTATGAGCAGTTCTTC. The full variable domain, its missing parts supplied by reference TRBV28 and TRBJ2-1, is DVKVTQSSRYLVKRTGEKVFLECVQDMDHENMFWYRQDPGLGLRLIYFSYDVKMKEKGDIPEGYSVSREKKERFSLILESASTNQTSMYLCASAGAYEQFFGPGTRLTVL.

The chain has TRBV2 and TRBJ2-5; no firm D call. V gave up 5 bases and J gave up 11 bases, with 12 bases separating them. The CDR3 is 11 amino acids. The V gene's germline CDR1 is SNHLY and CDR2 FYNNEI. The CDR3 DNA reads as TGTGCCAGCAGTCCTGACGCTGAGCAGTACTTC. This codes for CASSPDAEQYF.

The chain joins TRBV4-2 to TRBJ1-2, with 7 bases matching TRBD1. This CDR3 has 13 amino acids. J lost 8 bases, V lost 0 bases, and 3 bases had no gene match. Looked up from germline, CDR1 is LGHNA and CDR2 is YNFKEQ. Here the CDR3 reads CASSQERQGGYTF. In nucleotides, the CDR3 is TGTGCCAGCAGCCAAGAGCGACAGGGCGGCTACACCTTC.

This clonotype was seen a few times. Relative to the germline gene, one junction end is altered; a read error may explain this. This chain joins TRBV7-2 and TRBJ2-7, with D perhaps TRBD1 or TRBD2 (5 bases each). The CDR3 totals 12 residues. CDR1 and CDR2 from the germline V gene are SGHTA and FQGNSA. The CDR3 spells CASSLALQAQYF. CDR3 coding DNA: TGTGCCAGTAGCTTAGCGCTACAGGCCCAGTACTTC.

This clonotype turned up a few times. This chain uses TRBV27 with TRBJ2-7; the D is unclear. Germline CDR1 MNHEY, CDR2 SMNVEV (reference sequence). V was clipped by 0 bases and J by 4 bases, with 4 bases between them. The CDR3 sequence is 12 residues long. The CDR3 nucleotides read TGTGCCAGCAGTTTATCTTTTTACGAGCAGTACTTC. Protein: CASSLSFYEQYF.

This chain joins TRBV7-9 and TRBJ1-1; D gene ambiguous. Germline V gene data show CDR1 as SEHNR and CDR2 as FQNEAQ (reference sequence). The CDR3 length is 13 residues. Trimming shortened V by 2 bases and J by 7 bases, and 11 bases separated the two germline ends. The CDR3 loop reads CASSLSPRGEAFF. CDR3 in DNA: TGTGCCAGCAGCTTATCCCCTCGGGGTGAAGCTTTCTTT. Drawing the rest from reference TRBV7-9 and TRBJ1-1, the complete variable domain is DTGVSQNPRHKITKRGQNVTFRCDPISEHNRLYWYRQTLGQGPEFLTYFQNEAQLEKSRLLSDRFSAERPKGSFSTLEIQRTEQGDSAMYLCASSLSPRGEAFFGQGTRLTVV.

The V gene is TRBV27, the J gene TRBJ1-2; 11 bases agree with TRBD1. V dropped 4 bases and J dropped 8; count of bases not matched to a gene: 9. The CDR3 consists of 15 residues. CDR1 is MNHEY, CDR2 SMNVEV, per germline (reference sequence). The CDR3 is CASSSAGQGARGYTF. The CDR3 DNA sequence: TGTGCCAGCAGTTCGGCCGGACAGGGGGCGCGAGGCTACACCTTC.

The chain employs TRBV30 and TRBJ1-1; D is perhaps TRBD1 (5 bases). With 1 base removed from V and 6 bases from J, the gap between germline ends came to 12 bases. CDR3 length equals 13 residues. The germline V gene encodes CDR1 GTSNPN and CDR2 SVGIG (reference sequence). The CDR3: CAWSGGPGAEAFF. CDR3 DNA: TGTGCCTGGAGTGGGGGACCCGGCGCTGAAGCTTTCTTT.

The chain combines TRBV4-2 with TRBJ1-4; 7 nucleotides match TRBD1. The CDR3 loop spans 18 amino acids. Per germline, CDR1 LGHNA and CDR2 YNFKEQ. Trimming at V came to 4 bases and at J to 0 bases, leaving 11 bases not matched to a gene. CDR3 coding DNA: TGTGCCAGCAGCCGACTACCGGGACAGCATGCAACTAATGAAAAACTGTTTTTT. This sequence encodes CASSRLPGQHATNEKLFF.

The chain couples TRBV27 to TRBJ2-3; D assignment may be TRBD1 or TRBD2 (5 bases each). Germline V gene sequence: CDR1 MNHEY, CDR2 SMNVEV (reference sequence). The germline V and J ends were trimmed by 2 bases and 14 bases, with 20 bases remaining between them. The CDR3 consists of 14 residues. The CDR3 loop reads CASSLTETGTPRYF. For the CDR3, the DNA is TGTGCCAGCAGTTTAACCGAAACCGGGACCCCCAGGTATTTT.

V usage is TRBV7-9 and J usage is TRBJ2-7, with TRBD2 matching over 13 bases. This CDR3 comprises 16 residues. V was pared by 4 bases and J by 4 bases, with 7 bases of the junction left unmatched. Per germline, CDR1 SEHNR and CDR2 FQNEAQ (reference sequence). The CDR3, as DNA: TGTGCCAGCAGCTACAGTAGGACTAGCGGGAGTTACGAGCAGTACTTC. It encodes CASSYSRTSGSYEQYF.

The chain has TRBV5-1 and TRBJ1-2, with D unresolved. The V end lost 0 bases, the J end lost 0 bases, and 9 bases lay between the germline ends. The CDR3 is made up of 15 amino acids. CDR1 is SGHRS, CDR2 YFSETQ, per germline. CDR3 DNA sequence: TGCGCCAGCAGCTTGGGGACGGAGTCTAACTATGGCTACACCTTC. This encodes CASSLGTESNYGYTF.

This chain connects TRBV3-1 to TRBJ2-1, with 7 bases aligning to TRBD2. Germline loops: CDR1 LGHDT, CDR2 YNNKEL (reference sequence). The CDR3 is made up of 15 amino acids. V was clipped by 4 bases and J by 8 bases; unmatched bases: 11. In DNA form, the CDR3 reads TGTGCCAGCAGCCCGGCCGGGAGGATCGGCCATGAGCAGTTCTTC. It is translated as CASSPAGRIGHEQFF.

This clonotype was detected only once. This rearrangement joins TRBV4-1 to TRBJ2-1; D perhaps matches TRBD2 (5 bases). Per the germline V gene, CDR1 is MGHRA and CDR2 is YSYEKL. V lost 2 bases, J lost 10 bases, and 18 bases lay in between. There are 15 residues in the CDR3. This CDR3 reads CASSQPPHGEYEQFF. CDR3 bases: TGCGCCAGCAGCCAACCCCCCCACGGGGAATACGAGCAGTTCTTC.

This clonotype was seen repeatedly, ten times or more. The chain carries TRBV27 and TRBJ2-1; D possibly uses TRBD1 or TRBD2 (5 bases each). The V gene's germline CDR1 is MNHEY and CDR2 SMNVEV (reference sequence). V dropped 5 bases and J dropped 0 bases, with 11 bases sitting between them. The CDR3 consists of 15 residues. CDR3: CASSPLGTSYNEQFF. The CDR3 coding sequence is TGTGCCAGCAGTCCCCTGGGGACCTCCTACAATGAGCAGTTCTTC.

The chain joins TRBV19 to TRBJ2-1; D is perhaps TRBD1 (6 bases). Deletions cut 6 bases from V and 8 bases from J, with 11 bases between. The length of the CDR3 is 12 residues. CDR1 is LNHDA and CDR2 is SQIVND in the germline V gene (reference sequence). The CDR3 loop reads CASRSQGDEQFF. CDR3 nucleotides: TGTGCCAGTAGATCACAGGGCGATGAGCAGTTCTTC. The complete variable domain, with remaining parts taken from reference TRBV19 and TRBJ2-1, reads DGGITQSPKYLFRKEGQNVTLSCEQNLNHDAMYWYRQDPGQGLRLIYYSQIVNDFQKGDIAEGYSVSREKKESFPLTVTSAQKNPTAFYLCASRSQGDEQFFGPGTRLTVL.

The rearrangement links TRBV7-3 to TRBJ2-1, with 10 bases identical to TRBD2. The J call may be incorrect, as the DNA end agrees better with TRBJ2-7. Germline CDR1 reads SGHTA; CDR2 reads FQGTGA. The CDR3 consists of 17 residues. This chain's CDR3 is CASSLDGEAGGYNEQYF. Here the CDR3 DNA reads TGTGCCAGCAGCTTAGATGGGGAAGCGGGAGGGTACAATGAGCAGTACTTC.